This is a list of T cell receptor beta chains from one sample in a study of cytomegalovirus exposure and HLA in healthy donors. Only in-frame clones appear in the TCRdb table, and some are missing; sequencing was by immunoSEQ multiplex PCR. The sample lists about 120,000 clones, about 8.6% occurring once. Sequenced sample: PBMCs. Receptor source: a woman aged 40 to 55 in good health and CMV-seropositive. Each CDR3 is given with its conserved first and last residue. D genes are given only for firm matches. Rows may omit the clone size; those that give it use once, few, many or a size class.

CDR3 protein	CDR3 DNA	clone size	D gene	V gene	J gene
CASSPGQATSYEQYF	TGTGCCAGCTCACCGGGACAGGCGACCTCCTACGAGCAGTACTTC	few	TRBD1	TRBV18	TRBJ2-7
CASSLAGTGFGKLFF	TGTGCCAGCAGTCTCGCCGGGACAGGGTTCGGAAAACTGTTTTTT	few	TRBD1	TRBV7-2	TRBJ1-4
CASSLDGTGNQPQHF	TGCGCCAGCAGCTTGGATGGGACAGGCAATCAGCCCCAGCATTTT	few	TRBD1	TRBV5-1	TRBJ1-5
CASSPPGVGYEQYF	TGTGCCAGCTCACCACCGGGAGTCGGCTACGAGCAGTACTTC	.	.	TRBV18	TRBJ2-7
CASSPGTGGFYEQYF	TGTGCCAGCAGCCCCGGGACAGGGGGCTTCTACGAGCAGTACTTC	few	TRBD1	TRBV7-8	TRBJ2-7
CASSLVSGGRTSYEQYF	TGCGCCAGCAGCTTGGTTAGCGGGGGCCGTACTTCCTACGAGCAGTACTTC	.	TRBD2	TRBV5-1	TRBJ2-7
CASSPLGTVQETQYF	TGTGCCAGCAGCCCCCTCGGGACAGTCCAAGAGACCCAGTACTTC	.	TRBD1	TRBV5-4	TRBJ2-5
CASSIETRGYQPQHF	TGTGCCAGTAGTATAGAGACAAGGGGATATCAGCCCCAGCATTTT	.	.	TRBV19	TRBJ1-5
CASRTPGLTNYGYTF	TGTGCCAGCAGAACCCCTGGGCTAACTAACTATGGCTACACCTTC	few	.	TRBV6-5	TRBJ1-2
CASSPLPTGGYTEAFF	TGTGCCAGCTCACCTTTACCGACAGGGGGGTACACTGAAGCTTTCTTT	.	TRBD1	TRBV18	TRBJ1-1
CASSSWTGRNYGYTF	TGTGCCAGCAGTTCCTGGACAGGGCGTAACTATGGCTACACCTTC	.	TRBD1	TRBV28	TRBJ1-2
CASSVDTSAYNEQFF	TGTGCCAGCAGCGTAGATACTAGCGCCTACAATGAGCAGTTCTTC	.	TRBD2	TRBV9	TRBJ2-1
CASSLTGTRVAGELFF	TGTGCCAGCAGCTTAACGGGTACTCGGGTCGCCGGGGAGCTGTTTTTT	.	.	TRBV7-3	TRBJ2-2
CASSLPGQYNEQFF	TGTGCCAGCAGCTTACCCGGACAGTACAATGAGCAGTTCTTC	few	.	TRBV7-9	TRBJ2-1
CASSLDQGADYGYTF	TGTGCCAGCAGCTTAGACCAGGGGGCGGACTATGGCTACACCTTC	.	TRBD1	TRBV7-6	TRBJ1-2
CASSPGQDYYEQYF	TGTGCCAGCTCACCCGGACAGGACTACTACGAGCAGTACTTC	.	.	TRBV18	TRBJ2-7
CAISATGSEKLFF	TGTGCCATCAGTGCCACAGGGTCCGAAAAACTGTTTTTT	few	.	TRBV10-3	TRBJ1-4
CAWGEGRSTDTQYF	TGTGCCTGGGGAGAGGGAAGAAGCACAGATACGCAGTATTTT	few	.	TRBV30	TRBJ2-3
CASSLEPRAGNTEAFF	TGCGCCAGCAGCTTGGAGCCGAGGGCTGGGAACACTGAAGCTTTCTTT	few	.	TRBV5-1	TRBJ1-1
CAISDSETGPYEQYF	TGTGCCATCAGTGACTCAGAGACAGGGCCCTACGAGCAGTACTTC	.	TRBD1	TRBV10-3	TRBJ2-7
CASSPGTGRSETQYF	TGTGCCAGCTCACCGGGGACAGGGAGGTCTGAGACCCAGTACTTC	few	TRBD1	TRBV18	TRBJ2-5
CATGTAYGYTF	TGTGCCACCGGGACAGCCTATGGCTACACCTTC	.	TRBD1	TRBV19	TRBJ1-2
CASSFDRGERNTEAFF	TGTGCCAGCAGTTTCGACAGGGGGGAAAGGAACACTGAAGCTTTCTTT	few	TRBD1	TRBV6-5	TRBJ1-1
CASSLTGYDQETQYF	TGCGCCAGCAGCTTGACAGGGTACGACCAAGAGACCCAGTACTTC	.	.	TRBV5-1	TRBJ2-5
CSGGSLAEAFF	TGCAGCGGAGGGAGTTTAGCTGAAGCTTTCTTT	.	.	TRBV29-1	TRBJ1-1
CASSLGRDMDEQYF	TGCGCCAGCAGCTTGGGGCGAGACATGGACGAGCAGTACTTC	few	.	TRBV5-1	TRBJ2-7
CASRARYPEAFF	TGTGCCAGTAGGGCCAGGTATCCTGAAGCTTTCTTT	.	.	TRBV19	TRBJ1-1
CSARTGQYEQYF	TGCAGCGCTAGGACAGGGCAATACGAGCAGTACTTC	few	TRBD1	TRBV29-1	TRBJ2-7
CAWSPAVATYEQYF	TGTGCCTGGAGTCCGGCGGTGGCCACCTACGAGCAGTACTTC	.	.	TRBV30	TRBJ2-7
CASSLGPSLAGGLNTQYF	TGTGCCAGCAGCTTAGGCCCCTCCCTAGCGGGGGGGCTAAATACGCAGTATTTT	.	TRBD2	TRBV7-8	TRBJ2-3
CASSPAGTGGREQFF	TGTGCCAGCTCACCAGCGGGGACAGGGGGCCGTGAGCAGTTCTTC	few	TRBD1	TRBV18	TRBJ2-1
CASSELRGKEKLFF	TGTGCCAGCAGTGAACTCAGGGGGAAAGAAAAACTGTTTTTT	large	TRBD1	TRBV6-1	TRBJ1-4